The 19 T cell receptor beta chains in this list originate from one sample, sequenced in a study of shared clonotypes between healthy human individuals. Assay: immunoSEQ multiplex PCR; the TCRdb copy retains only in-frame clones and omits some. The sample has over a million clones, around 78% seen once; the top ten hold 0.5% to 0.65%. Sequences were obtained from memory CD4+ T cells from PBMCs. Subset described: CD45RA-negative fraction. These receptors originate from a man between 18 and 35 years old in good health. Some clones in this sample may be carry-over from other donors' samples.

This clone appeared a few times. The CDR3: CASSTGLAGLYEQYF. The CDR3 DNA is TGTGCCAGCAGCACGGGACTAGCGGGACTCTACGAGCAGTACTTC. This rearrangement joins TRBV7-9 to TRBJ2-7, with 13 bases that match TRBD2. This CDR3 has 15 residues. The ends lost 5 bases at V and 3 bases at J; junction bases unmatched: 4. Germline CDR1 reads SEHNR; CDR2 reads FQNEAQ (reference sequence).

This chain connects TRBV7-9 to TRBJ1-4; D is unresolved. Germline V gene lookup returns CDR1 SEHNR and CDR2 FQNEAQ (reference sequence). V was pared by 8 bases and J by 7 bases, with 23 bases between. The CDR3 spans 16 residues. CDR3 in amino acids: CASQSGRSIGIEKLFF. CDR3 nucleotide sequence: TGTGCCAGCCAATCCGGACGGAGTATTGGGATTGAAAAACTGTTTTTT.

This rearrangement joins TRBV10-3 to TRBJ2-7; TRBD2 matches at 13 bases. Trimming cost V 4 bases and J 0 bases; bases outside gene matches: 12. The CDR3 is 19 residues long. Germline CDR1 and CDR2: ENHRY and SYGVKD. CDR3 coding DNA: TGTGCCATCAGTGGTTCGACTAGCGGGAGGCCCTCAAGCTCCTACGAGCAGTACTTC. The encoded protein is CAISGSTSGRPSSSYEQYF.

The genes are TRBV4-2 and TRBJ1-3, with D uncertain. This CDR3 region has 14 residues. In germline, CDR1 is LGHNA, CDR2 YNFKEQ. V lost 1 base, J lost 4 bases, and 8 bases lay in between. CDR3 protein: CASSQGGRGNTIYF. The CDR3, as DNA: TGTGCCAGCAGCCAAGGTGGCAGGGGAAACACCATATATTTT.

This chain connects TRBV7-2 to TRBJ2-5; 9 bases agree with TRBD2. Losses at the gene ends were 2 bases for V and 5 bases for J; bases not matched to a gene: 6. The CDR3 loop spans 15 amino acids. Per germline, CDR1 SGHTA and CDR2 FQGNSA. The CDR3 DNA sequence: TGTGCCAGCAGCTTACGCGGGAGGGCCATGGAGACCCAGTACTTC. This gives the protein CASSLRGRAMETQYF.

The chain employs TRBV7-9 and TRBJ2-5; D ambiguous. The germline V gene has CDR1 SEHNR and CDR2 FQNEAQ (reference sequence). The CDR3 is 12 residues long. Deletions cut 3 bases from V and 4 bases from J, with 6 bases between. CDR3 coding DNA: TGTGCCAGCAGCTTCAATGTAGAGACCCAGTACTTC. Residues: CASSFNVETQYF.

The gene calls are TRBV4-3 and TRBJ2-3, with D perhaps given as TRBD1 or TRBD2 (6 bases each). V dropped 4 bases and J dropped 3 bases, with 14 bases sitting between them. Germline values: CDR1 LGHNA, CDR2 YSLEER. The CDR3 has 15 amino acids. The CDR3 loop reads CASSPQGRKTDTQYF. CDR3 DNA: TGCGCCAGCAGCCCTCAGGGGAGGAAGACAGATACGCAGTATTTT.

The chain combines TRBV6-1 with TRBJ2-2; 12 bases are shared with TRBD2. Looked up from germline, CDR1 is MNHNS and CDR2 is SASEGT. The CDR3 spans 16 residues. With V trimmed by 4 bases and J by 4 bases, 4 bases remained unmatched. The CDR3 sequence is CASSVLAGGSTGELFF. The CDR3 nucleotides are TGTGCCAGCAGTGTCCTAGCGGGAGGGAGCACCGGGGAGCTGTTTTTT.

The chain links TRBV5-8 to TRBJ2-7, with D unresolved. In germline, CDR1 is SGHTS, CDR2 YDEGEE. This CDR3 comprises 12 residues. Trimming stripped 1 base from V and 3 bases from J, with 5 bases between. DNA for the CDR3: TGTGCCAGCAGCTTGATGGACTACGAGCAGTACTTC. Residues: CASSLMDYEQYF. The variable domain in full, with the rest retrieved from reference TRBV5-8 and TRBJ2-7, is EAGVTQSPTHLIKTRGQQATLRCSPISGHTSVYWYQQALGLGLQFLLWYDEGEERNRGNFPPRFSGRQFPNYSSELNVNALELEDSALYLCASSLMDYEQYFGPGTRLTVT.

The rearrangement links TRBV27 to TRBJ2-7; 9 bases are a match to TRBD2. CDR1 and CDR2 (germline): MNHEY, SMNVEV (reference sequence). The J segment lost 7 bases and the V segment lost 4 bases, leaving 11 bases of the junction unmatched. The CDR3 runs to 15 residues. The CDR3 reads CASSSPLAGSGEQYF. The CDR3 DNA sequence: TGTGCCAGCAGTTCCCCGCTAGCGGGAAGTGGTGAGCAGTACTTC.

The CDR3 loop reads CASSPMGGRLVNEQFF. The CDR3 bases are TGTGCCAGCAGCCCCATGGGGGGCAGGTTGGTCAATGAGCAGTTCTTC. The chain couples TRBV11-2 to TRBJ2-1, with D tentatively TRBD1 or TRBD2 (6 bases each). V was shortened by 5 bases and J by 6 bases, with 20 bases between the two germline ends. The CDR3 runs to 16 residues. Germline values: CDR1 SGHAT, CDR2 FQNNGV.

The chain is built from TRBV7-8 and TRBJ1-1, with 7 bases identical to TRBD1. Germline V lookup: CDR1 SGHVS, CDR2 FQNEAQ. The CDR3 has 15 amino acids. V dropped 5 bases and J dropped 4; count of bases not matched to a gene: 10. CDR3 DNA: TGTGCCAGCAGCATATCGACAGGGTGGAGCACTGAAGCTTTCTTT. This encodes CASSISTGWSTEAFF.

The chain employs TRBV7-9 and TRBJ2-7, with 10 bases fitting TRBD1. CDR3 length: 15 residues. Germline V CDR1 and CDR2: SEHNR, FQNEAQ (reference sequence). Unmatched junction bases numbered 6, after V lost 5 bases and J lost 2 bases. CDR3 bases: TGTGCCAGCAGCCCGGGACAGGGGCTAGCCTACGAGCAGTACTTC. Its translation is CASSPGQGLAYEQYF.

J is TRBJ2-5 and V is TRBV6-5; D uncertain. The J call may be in error: the DNA end matches TRBJ2-7 better. The germline CDR1 and CDR2 sequences are MNHEY and SVGAGI. The CDR3 spans 13 residues. CDR3: CASRGFPSYEQYF. The CDR3 DNA sequence: TGTGCCAGCAGGGGTTTCCCCTCCTACGAGCAGTACTTC.

V gene TRBV7-2 combines with J gene TRBJ2-7; D possibly uses TRBD1 or TRBD2 (5 bases each). V dropped 6 bases and J dropped 6 bases, with 15 bases sitting between them. CDR1 is SGHTA, CDR2 FQGNSA, per germline. The CDR3 runs to 13 residues. CDR3 sequence reads: CASSPRLGTEQYF. Here the CDR3 DNA reads TGTGCCAGCAGTCCTAGGTTGGGGACCGAGCAGTACTTC.

V gene TRBV6-1 combines with J gene TRBJ2-2; 12 bases align to TRBD2. Germline V CDR1 and CDR2: MNHNS, SASEGT. This CDR3 contains 15 residues. Germline trimming cut 8 bases from V and 4 bases from J; bases unmatched to any gene: 5. The CDR3: CASRLAGAGTGELFF. CDR3 in DNA: TGTGCCAGCCGACTAGCGGGAGCTGGCACCGGGGAGCTGTTTTTT.

This clone was observed once. In the same sample, other DNA sequences code for this CDR3. The CDR3 region is CASSSAGANVLTF. The CDR3 DNA is TGTGCCAGCAGTTCAGCTGGGGCCAACGTCCTGACTTTC. This chain links TRBV7-3 with TRBJ2-6; unclear D gene. Germline values: CDR1 SGHTA, CDR2 FQGTGA. Trimming cost V 6 bases and J 2 bases, with 5 bases left between them. The CDR3 is 13 residues long.

The rearrangement joins TRBV9 to TRBJ2-6; no clear D. Germline CDR1 reads SGDLS; CDR2 reads YYNGEE. V lost 4 bases, J lost 2 bases, and 19 bases lay in between. The length of the CDR3 is 18 residues. Here the CDR3 reads CASSPGPLGNAGANVLTF. CDR3 coding DNA: TGTGCCAGCAGCCCCGGGCCATTGGGGAACGCTGGGGCCAACGTCCTGACTTTC.

This clone was seen just once. The chain combines TRBV7-2 with TRBJ1-2; D might be TRBD1 (6 bases). The CDR3 contains 15 residues. Trimming removed 4 bases at V and 5 bases at J, with 17 bases between. Germline V gene data show CDR1 as SGHTA and CDR2 as FQGNSA. CDR3: CASSSAPGELYGYTF. DNA for the CDR3: TGTGCCAGCAGCTCCGCACCAGGGGAATTGTATGGCTACACCTTC.